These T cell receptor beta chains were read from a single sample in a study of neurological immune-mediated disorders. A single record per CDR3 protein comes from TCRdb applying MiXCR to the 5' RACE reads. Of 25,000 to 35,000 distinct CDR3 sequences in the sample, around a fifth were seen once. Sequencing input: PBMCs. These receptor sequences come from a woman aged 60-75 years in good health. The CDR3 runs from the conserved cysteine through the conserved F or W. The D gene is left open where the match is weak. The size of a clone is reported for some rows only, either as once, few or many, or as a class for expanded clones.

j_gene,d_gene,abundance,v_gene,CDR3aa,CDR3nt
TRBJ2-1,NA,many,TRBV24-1,CATSGGPGNEQFF,TGTGCCACCTCGGGCGGCCCAGGCAATGAGCAGTTCTTC
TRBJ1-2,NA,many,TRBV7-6,CASSLPGAGGYTF,TGTGCCAGCAGCTTACCAGGGGCGGGCGGCTACACCTTC
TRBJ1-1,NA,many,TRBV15,CATSSGAGRSTEAFF,TGTGCCACCAGCTCAGGGGCTGGACGGAGCACTGAAGCTTTCTTT
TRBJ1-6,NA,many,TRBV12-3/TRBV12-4,CASSLTSSGNSPLHF,TGTGCCAGCAGCCTAACGTCCAGTGGGAATTCACCCCTCCACTTT
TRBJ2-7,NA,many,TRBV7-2,CASSLVAGDTSYEQYF,TGTGCCAGCAGCTTAGTAGCTGGGGACACTTCCTACGAGCAGTACTTC
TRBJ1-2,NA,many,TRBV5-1,CASSLESGADGYTF,TGCGCCAGCAGCTTGGAATCGGGGGCGGATGGCTACACCTTC
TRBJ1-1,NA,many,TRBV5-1,CASSLRELAEAFF,TGCGCCAGCAGCTTGAGGGAGTTGGCTGAAGCTTTCTTT
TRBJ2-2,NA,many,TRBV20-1,CSARAAGRNTGELFF,TGCAGTGCTAGAGCGGCAGGTCGAAACACCGGGGAGCTGTTTTTT
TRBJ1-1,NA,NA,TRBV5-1,CANSGGLRGAGTEAFF,TGCGCCAACAGCGGAGGGCTGAGAGGGGCAGGCACTGAAGCTTTCTTT
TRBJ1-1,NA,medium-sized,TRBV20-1,CSAITGSGTEAFF,TGCAGTGCTATTACAGGGAGTGGTACTGAAGCTTTCTTT
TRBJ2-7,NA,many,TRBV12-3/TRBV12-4,CASSLTSGEQYF,TGTGCCAGCAGCTTAACCTCAGGCGAGCAGTACTTC
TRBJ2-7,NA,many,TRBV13,CASSLGRTASYEQYF,TGTGCCAGCAGCTTAGGTCGGACAGCCTCCTACGAGCAGTACTTC
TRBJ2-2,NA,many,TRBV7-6,CASSLGGGGNTGELFF,TGTGCCAGCAGCTTAGGCGGCGGAGGGAACACCGGGGAGCTGTTTTTT
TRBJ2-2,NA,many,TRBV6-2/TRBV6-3,CASKVATNTGELFF,TGTGCCAGCAAAGTAGCGACTAACACCGGGGAGCTGTTTTTT
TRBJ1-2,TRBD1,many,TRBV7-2,CASSPDRGPSDGYTF,TGTGCCAGCAGCCCCGACAGGGGTCCTTCGGATGGCTACACCTTC
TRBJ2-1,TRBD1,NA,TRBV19,CASSRDSGFFNEQFF,TGTGCCAGTAGTCGGGACAGTGGTTTTTTCAATGAGCAGTTCTTC
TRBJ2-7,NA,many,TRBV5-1,CASSPRQVIDEQYF,TGCGCCAGCAGCCCCCGGCAAGTGATCGACGAGCAGTACTTC
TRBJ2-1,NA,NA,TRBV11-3,CASSLAVAEGSNEQFF,TGTGCCAGCAGCTTAGCCGTTGCGGAGGGATCCAATGAGCAGTTCTTC
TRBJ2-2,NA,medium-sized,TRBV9,CASSAAGSNTGELFF,TGTGCCAGCAGCGCCGCGGGGTCGAACACCGGGGAGCTGTTTTTT
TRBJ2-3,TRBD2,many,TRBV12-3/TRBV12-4,CASSVRGSGGAGTDTQYF,TGTGCCAGCAGTGTAAGAGGTAGCGGGGGGGCCGGGACAGATACGCAGTATTTT
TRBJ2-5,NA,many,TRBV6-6,CASSYSDETQYF,TGTGCCAGCAGTTACTCAGATGAGACCCAGTACTTC
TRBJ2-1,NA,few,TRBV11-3,CASSPLSSYNEQFF,TGTGCCAGCAGCCCGTTAAGTAGCTACAATGAGCAGTTCTTC
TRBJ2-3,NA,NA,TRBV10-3,CAISDRVGGRSTDTQYF,TGTGCCATCAGTGATCGAGTAGGGGGACGGAGCACAGATACGCAGTATTTT
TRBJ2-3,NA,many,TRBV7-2,CASSNNRNPDTQYF,TGTGCCAGCAGCAATAACAGGAATCCAGATACGCAGTATTTT
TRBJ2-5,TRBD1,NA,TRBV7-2,CASSLGEGTAGETKYF,TGTGCCAGCAGCCTTGGGGAAGGGACAGCAGGGGAGACCAAGTACTTC
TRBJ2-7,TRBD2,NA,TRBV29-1,CSVAGLAGKVVEQYF,TGCAGCGTAGCGGGACTAGCGGGGAAGGTCGTCGAGCAGTACTTC
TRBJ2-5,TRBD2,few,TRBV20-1,CSAARLAGIQETQYF,TGCAGTGCCGCGCGACTAGCGGGGATCCAAGAGACCCAGTACTTC